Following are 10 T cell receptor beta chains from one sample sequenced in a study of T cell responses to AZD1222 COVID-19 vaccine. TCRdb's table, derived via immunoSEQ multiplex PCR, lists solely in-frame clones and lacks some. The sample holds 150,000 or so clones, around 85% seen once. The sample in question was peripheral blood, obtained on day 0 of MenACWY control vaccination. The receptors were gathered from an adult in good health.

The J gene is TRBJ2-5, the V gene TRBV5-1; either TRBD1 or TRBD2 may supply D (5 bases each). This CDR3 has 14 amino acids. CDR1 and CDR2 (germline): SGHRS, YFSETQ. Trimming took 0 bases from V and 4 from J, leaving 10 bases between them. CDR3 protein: CASSLEGTGETQYF. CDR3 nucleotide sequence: TGCGCCAGCAGCTTGGAGGGGACGGGAGAGACCCAGTACTTC.

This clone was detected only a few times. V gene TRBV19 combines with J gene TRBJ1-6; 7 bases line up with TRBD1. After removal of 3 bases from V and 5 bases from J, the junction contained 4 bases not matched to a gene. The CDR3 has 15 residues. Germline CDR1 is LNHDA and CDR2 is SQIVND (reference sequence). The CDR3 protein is CASSMLDRDNSPLHF. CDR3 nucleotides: TGTGCCAGTAGTATGTTAGACAGGGATAATTCACCCCTCCACTTT. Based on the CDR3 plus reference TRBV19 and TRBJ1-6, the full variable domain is DGGITQSPKYLFRKEGQNVTLSCEQNLNHDAMYWYRQDPGQGLRLIYYSQIVNDFQKGDIAEGYSVSREKKESFPLTVTSAQKNPTAFYLCASSMLDRDNSPLHFGNGTRLTVT.

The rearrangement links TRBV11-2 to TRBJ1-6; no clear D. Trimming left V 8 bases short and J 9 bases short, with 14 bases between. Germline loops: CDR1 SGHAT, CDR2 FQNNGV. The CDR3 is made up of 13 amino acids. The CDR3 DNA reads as TGTGCCAGCCATGCGCTACGTGGTTCACCCCTCCACTTT. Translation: CASHALRGSPLHF.

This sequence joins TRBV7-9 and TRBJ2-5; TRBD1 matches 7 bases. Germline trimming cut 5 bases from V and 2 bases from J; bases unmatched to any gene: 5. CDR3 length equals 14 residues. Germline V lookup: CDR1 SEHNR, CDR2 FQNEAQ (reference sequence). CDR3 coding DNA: TGTGCCAGCAGCCTCCAGACAGGGCAAGAGACCCAGTACTTC. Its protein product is CASSLQTGQETQYF.

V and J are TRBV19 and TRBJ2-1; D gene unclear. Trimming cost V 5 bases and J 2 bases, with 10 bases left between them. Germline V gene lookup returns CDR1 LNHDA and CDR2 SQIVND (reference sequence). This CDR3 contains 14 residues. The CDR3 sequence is CASSRMTAYNEQFF. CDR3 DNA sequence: TGTGCCAGTAGTCGCATGACCGCCTACAATGAGCAGTTCTTC.

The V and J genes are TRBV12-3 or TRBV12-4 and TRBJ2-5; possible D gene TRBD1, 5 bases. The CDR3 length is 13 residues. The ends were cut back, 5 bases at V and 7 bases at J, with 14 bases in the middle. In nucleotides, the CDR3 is TGTGCCAGCAGTCCCGACAGCCCATGGACCCAGTACTTC. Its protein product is CASSPDSPWTQYF.

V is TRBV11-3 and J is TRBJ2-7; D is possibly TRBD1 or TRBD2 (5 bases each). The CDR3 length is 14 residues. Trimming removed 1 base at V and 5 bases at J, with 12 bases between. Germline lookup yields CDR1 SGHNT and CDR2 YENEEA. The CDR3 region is CASSLGWGKNEQYF. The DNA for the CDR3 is TGTGCCAGCAGCTTAGGTTGGGGGAAGAACGAGCAGTACTTC.

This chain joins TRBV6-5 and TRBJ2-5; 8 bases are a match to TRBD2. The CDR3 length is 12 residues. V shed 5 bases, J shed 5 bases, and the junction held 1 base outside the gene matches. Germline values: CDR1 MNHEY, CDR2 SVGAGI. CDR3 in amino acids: CASSKRGETQYF. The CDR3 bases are TGTGCCAGCAGTAAGCGGGGGGAGACCCAGTACTTC.

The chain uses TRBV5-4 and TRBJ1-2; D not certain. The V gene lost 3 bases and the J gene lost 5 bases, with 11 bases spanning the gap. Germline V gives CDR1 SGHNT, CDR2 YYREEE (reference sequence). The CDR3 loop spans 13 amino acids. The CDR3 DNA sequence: TGTGCCAGCAGCTCCGGAAGTGGGTATGGCTACACCTTC. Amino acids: CASSSGSGYGYTF.

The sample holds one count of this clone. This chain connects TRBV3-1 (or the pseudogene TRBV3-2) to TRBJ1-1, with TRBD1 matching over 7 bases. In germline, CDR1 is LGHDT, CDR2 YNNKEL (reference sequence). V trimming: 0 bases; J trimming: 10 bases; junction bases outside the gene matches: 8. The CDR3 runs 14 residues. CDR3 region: CASSQDAQGPRAFF. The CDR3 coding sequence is TGTGCCAGCAGCCAAGATGCACAGGGGCCGAGAGCTTTCTTT.